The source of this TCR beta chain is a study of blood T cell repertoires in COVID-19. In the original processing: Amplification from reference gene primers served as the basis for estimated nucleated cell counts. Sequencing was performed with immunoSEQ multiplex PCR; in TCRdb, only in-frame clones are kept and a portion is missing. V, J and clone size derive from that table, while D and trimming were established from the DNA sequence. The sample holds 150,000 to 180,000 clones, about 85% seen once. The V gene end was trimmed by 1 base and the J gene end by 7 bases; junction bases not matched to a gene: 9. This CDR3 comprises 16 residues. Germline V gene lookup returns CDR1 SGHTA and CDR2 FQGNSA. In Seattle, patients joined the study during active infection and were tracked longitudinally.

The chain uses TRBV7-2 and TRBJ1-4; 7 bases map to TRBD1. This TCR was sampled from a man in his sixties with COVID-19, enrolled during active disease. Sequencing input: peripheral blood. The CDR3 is CASSLGVEDRLEKLFF. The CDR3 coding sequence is TGTGCCAGCAGCTTAGGGGTGGAGGACAGGCTTGAAAAACTGTTTTTT. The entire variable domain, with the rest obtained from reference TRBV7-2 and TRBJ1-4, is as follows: GAGVSQSPSNKVTEKGKDVELRCDPISGHTALYWYRQSLGQGLEFLIYFQGNSAPDKSGLPSDRFSAERTGGSVSTLTIQRTQQEDSAVYLCASSLGVEDRLEKLFFGSGTQLSVL.